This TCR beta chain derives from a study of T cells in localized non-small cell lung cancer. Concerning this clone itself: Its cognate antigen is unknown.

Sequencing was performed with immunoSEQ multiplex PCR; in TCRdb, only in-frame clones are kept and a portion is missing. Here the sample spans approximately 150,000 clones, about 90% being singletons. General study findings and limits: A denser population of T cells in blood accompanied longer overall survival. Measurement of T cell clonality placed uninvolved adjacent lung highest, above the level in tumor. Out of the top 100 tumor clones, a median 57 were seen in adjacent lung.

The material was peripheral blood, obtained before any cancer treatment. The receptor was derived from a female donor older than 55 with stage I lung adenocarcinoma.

As DNA, the CDR3 is TGTGCCAGCAGCGGACTAGCGGCTTTGTACAATGAGCAGTTCTTC. Protein sequence: CASSGLAALYNEQFF. The rearrangement joins TRBV6-6 to TRBJ2-1; 10 nucleotides match TRBD2. V trimming: 6 bases; J trimming: 4 bases; junction bases outside the gene matches: 6. Germline V CDR1 and CDR2: MNHNY, SVGAGI (reference sequence). CDR3 length: 15 residues.